This T cell receptor (beta chain) was identified during a study of blood T cells in healthy people across ages. Study-level background: Per two T cells, template switching captured roughly one barcoded beta molecule. General study results and limits: Compared with aged donors, long-lived donors showed fewer expanded clones, suggesting selection.

Comments on this clonotype: Its antigen is undetermined.

Primed by a sample-barcoded 5' primer and a J-beta primer mix, a second PCR proceeded for 7 to 11 cycles. One entry per CDR3 protein results from TCRdb running MiXCR on the 5' RACE reads. The sample holds over a million distinct CDR3 sequences, around 42% seen once. Per the germline V gene, CDR1 is MNHEY and CDR2 is SVGAGI. The CDR3 runs to 11 residues. The specimen was blood. This chain joins TRBV6-5 and TRBJ2-1; no definite D call. The tail of the sequence fits TRBJ2-7 better, so the J call may be wrong. This receptor was obtained from a woman aged 18 to 35 in good health. CDR3: CASTYLGEQYF. The CDR3 nucleotides are TGTGCCAGCACCTACCTTGGGGAGCAGTACTTC.